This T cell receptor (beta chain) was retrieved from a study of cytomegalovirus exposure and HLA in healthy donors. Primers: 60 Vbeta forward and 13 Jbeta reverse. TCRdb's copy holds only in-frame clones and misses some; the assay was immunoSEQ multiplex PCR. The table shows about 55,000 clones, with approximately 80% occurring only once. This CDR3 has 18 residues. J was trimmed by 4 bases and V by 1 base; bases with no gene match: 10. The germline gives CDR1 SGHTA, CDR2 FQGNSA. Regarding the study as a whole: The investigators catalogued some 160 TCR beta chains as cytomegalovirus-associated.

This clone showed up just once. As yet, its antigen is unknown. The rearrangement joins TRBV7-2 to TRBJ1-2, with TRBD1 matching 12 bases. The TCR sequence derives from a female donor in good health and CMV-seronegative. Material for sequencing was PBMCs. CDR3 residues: CASSLEGQGAGGIYGYTF. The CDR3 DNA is TGTGCCAGCAGCTTAGAGGGACAGGGGGCCGGTGGTATCTATGGCTACACCTTC.